This entry features one T cell receptor (beta chain) sequence. Antigen: not known. Building the TCR beta libraries relied on iRepertoire HTBI primers, and CDR3 regions underwent Arm-PCR. TCRdb re-called the multiplex PCR reads with MiXCR, one entry per CDR3 protein. Found here are hundreds of thousands of distinct CDR3 sequences, less than 20% of them singletons; the top ten hold approximately 21%. The CDR3 has 16 amino acids. Unmatched junction bases numbered 10, after V lost 3 bases and J lost 6 bases. CDR1 and CDR2 from the germline V gene are MNHGY and SVAAGI. Described time point: newly diagnosed GD, antithyroid drugs for less than 3 months. Generation of the TCR library employed RNA extracted from PBMCs. The data are from a study of regulatory T cells in long-lasting Graves disease. Overall study results and limits: More public clonotypes were shared by persistent patients (fewer than 3,000) than by new patients (about 970). Accuracy was perhaps lowered by the small sample size.

The chain links TRBV6-9 to TRBJ2-1, with 8 bases fitting TRBD1. This TCR came from a female donor with Graves disease. This sample comprised peripheral blood mononuclear cells (PBMCs), obtained at new diagnosis, from a patient treated with antithyroid drugs. CDR3 sequence (DNA): TGTGCCAGCAGTTACCACGGACAGGGCGGTGGCAATGAGCAGTTCTTC. Translating gives CASSYHGQGGGNEQFF.